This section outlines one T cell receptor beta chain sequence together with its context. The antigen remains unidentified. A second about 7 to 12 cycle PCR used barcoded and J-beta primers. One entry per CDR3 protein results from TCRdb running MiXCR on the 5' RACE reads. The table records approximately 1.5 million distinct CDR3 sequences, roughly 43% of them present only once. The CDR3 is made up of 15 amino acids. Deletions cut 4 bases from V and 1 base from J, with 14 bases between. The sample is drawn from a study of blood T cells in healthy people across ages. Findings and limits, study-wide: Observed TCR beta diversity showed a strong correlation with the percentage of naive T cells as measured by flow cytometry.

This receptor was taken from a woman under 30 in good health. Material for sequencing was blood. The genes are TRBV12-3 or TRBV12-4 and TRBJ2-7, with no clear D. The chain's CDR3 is CASSWVGEKSYEQYF. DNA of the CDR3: TGTGCCAGCAGTTGGGTTGGGGAAAAGTCCTACGAGCAGTACTTC.